The clone carrying this T cell receptor beta chain has only a few counts. The antigen is undetermined. Since all of the isolated RNA was reverse transcribed, expressed TCRB transcripts were what got sequenced. Measured with immunoSEQ multiplex PCR; TCRdb has only the in-frame clones, and not every one. The sample holds hundreds of thousands of clones; around 13% are singletons and the top ten take 0.017%. The record originates from a study of beta chain features in type 1 diabetes. Study-wide results and limits: Comparison showed that naive, central memory and Treg TCRB repertoires appeared more similar among patients than among healthy donors. When Type 1 diabetes patients were examined, their TCRB CDR3s proved moderately but significantly shorter in all four CD4+ subsets.

The CDR3 is 16 amino acids. J was trimmed by 6 bases and V by 4 bases; bases with no gene match: 13. Germline V gene lookup returns CDR1 SGHRS and CDR2 YFSETQ. The source of this sequence is a young man in good health. Sequencing was carried out using naive CD4+ T cells from blood. This chain uses TRBV5-1 with TRBJ1-3, with 7 positions matching TRBD1. Written as DNA, the CDR3 is TGCGCCAGCAGCAAAGGGACAGCGGCCCCCGAAAACACCATATATTTT. It specifies CASSKGTAAPENTIYF.